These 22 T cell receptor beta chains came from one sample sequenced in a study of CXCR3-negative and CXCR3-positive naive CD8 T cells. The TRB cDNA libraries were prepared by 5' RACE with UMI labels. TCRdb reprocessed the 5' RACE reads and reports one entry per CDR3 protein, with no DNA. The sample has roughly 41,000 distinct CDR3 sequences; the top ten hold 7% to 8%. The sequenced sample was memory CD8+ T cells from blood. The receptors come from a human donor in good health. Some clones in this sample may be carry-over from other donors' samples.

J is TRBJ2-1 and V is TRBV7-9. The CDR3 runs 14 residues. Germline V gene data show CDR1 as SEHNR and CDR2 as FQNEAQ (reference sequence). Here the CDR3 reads CASSLGGSYNEQFF.

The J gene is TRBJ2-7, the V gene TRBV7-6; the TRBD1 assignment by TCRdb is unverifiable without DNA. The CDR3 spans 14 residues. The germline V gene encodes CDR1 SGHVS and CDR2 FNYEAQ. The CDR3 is CASSFSGILYEQYF.

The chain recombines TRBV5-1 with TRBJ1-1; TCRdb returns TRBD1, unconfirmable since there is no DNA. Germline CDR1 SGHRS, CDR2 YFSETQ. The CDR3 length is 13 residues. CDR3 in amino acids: CASSLYSGTEAFF.

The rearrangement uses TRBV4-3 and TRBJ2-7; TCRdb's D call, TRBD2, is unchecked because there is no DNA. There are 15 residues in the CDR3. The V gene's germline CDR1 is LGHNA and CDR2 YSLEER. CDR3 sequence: CASSQAHYSTYEQYF.

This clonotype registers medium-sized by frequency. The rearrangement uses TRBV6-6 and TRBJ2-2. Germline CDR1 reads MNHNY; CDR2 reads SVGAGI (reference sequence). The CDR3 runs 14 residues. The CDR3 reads CASSYSLVAGELFF.

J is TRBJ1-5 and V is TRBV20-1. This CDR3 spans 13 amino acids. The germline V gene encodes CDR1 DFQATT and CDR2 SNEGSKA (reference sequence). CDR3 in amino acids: CSARIQDHQPQHF.

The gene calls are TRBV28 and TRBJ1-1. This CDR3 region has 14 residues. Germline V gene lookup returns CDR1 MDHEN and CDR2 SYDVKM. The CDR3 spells CAVRDFQMNTEAFF.

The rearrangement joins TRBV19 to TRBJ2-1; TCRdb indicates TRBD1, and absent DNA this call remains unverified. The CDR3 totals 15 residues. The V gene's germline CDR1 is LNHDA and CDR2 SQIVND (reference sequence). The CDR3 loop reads CASSIPISWGNEQFF.

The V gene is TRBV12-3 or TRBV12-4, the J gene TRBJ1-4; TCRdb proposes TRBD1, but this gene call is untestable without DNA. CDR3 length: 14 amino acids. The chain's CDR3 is CASSSDRGGEKLFF.

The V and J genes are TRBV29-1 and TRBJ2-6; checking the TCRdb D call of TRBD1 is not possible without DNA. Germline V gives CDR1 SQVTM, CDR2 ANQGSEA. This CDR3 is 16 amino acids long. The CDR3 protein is CSVPGTGDAGANVLTF. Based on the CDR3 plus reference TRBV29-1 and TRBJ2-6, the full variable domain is SAVISQKPSRDICQRGTSLTIQCQVDSQVTMMFWYRQQPGQSLTLIATANQGSEATYESGFVIDKFPISRPNLTFSTLTVSNMSPEDSSIYLCSVPGTGDAGANVLTFGAGSRLTVL.

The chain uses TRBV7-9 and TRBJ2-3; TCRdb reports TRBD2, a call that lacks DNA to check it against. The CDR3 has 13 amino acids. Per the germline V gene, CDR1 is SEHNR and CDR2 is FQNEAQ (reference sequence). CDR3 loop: CASSLVLADTQYF.

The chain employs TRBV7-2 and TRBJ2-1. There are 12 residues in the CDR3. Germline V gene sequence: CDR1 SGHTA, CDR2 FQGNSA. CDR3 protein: CASSPHGNERFF.

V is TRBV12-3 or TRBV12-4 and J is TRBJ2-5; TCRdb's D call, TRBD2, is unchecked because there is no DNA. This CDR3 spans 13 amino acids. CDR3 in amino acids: CASSFWRTSGQDF.

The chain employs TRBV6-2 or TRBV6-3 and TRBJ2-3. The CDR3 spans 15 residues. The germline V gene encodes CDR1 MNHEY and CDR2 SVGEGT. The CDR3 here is CASSFETRNTDTQYF.

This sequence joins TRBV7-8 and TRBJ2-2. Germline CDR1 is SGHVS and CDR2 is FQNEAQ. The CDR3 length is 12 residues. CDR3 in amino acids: CASSLVYGELFF. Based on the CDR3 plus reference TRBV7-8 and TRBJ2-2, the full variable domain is GAGVSQSPRYKVAKRGQDVALRCDPISGHVSLFWYQQALGQGPEFLTYFQNEAQLDKSGLPSDRFFAERPEGSVSTLKIQRTQQEDSAVYLCASSLVYGELFFGEGSRLTVL.

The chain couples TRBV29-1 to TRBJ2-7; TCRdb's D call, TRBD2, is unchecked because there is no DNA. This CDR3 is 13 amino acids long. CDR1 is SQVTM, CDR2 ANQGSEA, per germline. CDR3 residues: CSVEREEPYEQYF.

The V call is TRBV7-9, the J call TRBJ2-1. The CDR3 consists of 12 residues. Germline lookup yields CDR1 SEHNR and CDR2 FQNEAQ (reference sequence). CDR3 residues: CASSLRRDEQFF.

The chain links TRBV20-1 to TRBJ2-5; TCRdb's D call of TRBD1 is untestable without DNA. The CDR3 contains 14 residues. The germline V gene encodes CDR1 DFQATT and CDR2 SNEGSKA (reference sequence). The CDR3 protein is CSARVPENPETQYF.

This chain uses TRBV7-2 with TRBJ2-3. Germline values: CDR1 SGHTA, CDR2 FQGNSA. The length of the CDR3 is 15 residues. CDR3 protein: CASSLARSSTDTQYF.

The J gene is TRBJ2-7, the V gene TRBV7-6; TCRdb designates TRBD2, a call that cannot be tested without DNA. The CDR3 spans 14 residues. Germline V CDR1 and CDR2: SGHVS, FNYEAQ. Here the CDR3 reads CASSSGTSSYEQYF.

The CDR3 reads CASSWTGPPYEQYF. The V call is TRBV5-5, the J call TRBJ2-7; without DNA, the TCRdb call of TRBD1 cannot be checked. The CDR3 sequence is 14 residues long. Germline-derived CDR1 and CDR2 are SGHKS and YYEKEE (reference sequence).

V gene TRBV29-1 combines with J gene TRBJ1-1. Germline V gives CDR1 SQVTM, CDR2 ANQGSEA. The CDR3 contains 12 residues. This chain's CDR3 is CSVGTETTEAFF.